Listed below are T cell receptor beta chains from one sample, sequenced in a study of blood T cell repertoires in COVID-19. Sequenced by immunoSEQ multiplex PCR; TCRdb stores in-frame clones only, minus some. The table shows under 200,000 clones, with 79% occurring only once. The sample consisted of PBMCs or T cells enriched from blood (not recorded which). The receptors were gathered from a woman aged 65 to 85 in a cohort exposed to, infected with or recovered from COVID-19 (not recorded which). The CDR3 runs from the conserved cysteine through the conserved F or W. Fields, in order: clone size, D gene, CDR3 length, V gene, J gene, CDR3 protein, CDR3 DNA. D genes are given only for firm matches. Size tells how often a clone was seen (once, few, many) or the class of an expanded clone, and some rows leave it out.

-,-,17,TRBV19,TRBJ1-5,CASRNREGVVSNQPQHF,TGTGCCAGTAGAAACAGGGAGGGGGTTGTAAGCAATCAGCCCCAGCATTTT
-,-,13,TRBV27,TRBJ2-1,CASSSTRDNEQFF,TGTGCCAGCAGTTCGACCCGGGACAATGAGCAGTTCTTC
-,-,15,TRBV9,TRBJ2-7,CASSVAPGGAYEQYF,TGTGCCAGCAGCGTAGCTCCGGGTGGAGCCTACGAGCAGTACTTC
-,TRBD1,13,TRBV7-3,TRBJ1-3,CASSSGTGDTIYF,TGTGCCAGCAGTTCCGGGACAGGAGACACCATATATTTT
-,TRBD2,15,TRBV5-1,TRBJ2-7,CASSQIPGTNYEQYF,TGCGCCAGCAGCCAAATTCCAGGGACTAACTACGAGCAGTACTTC
-,-,14,TRBV10-3,TRBJ2-1,CAIKVGGSYNEQFF,TGTGCCATCAAGGTAGGAGGCTCCTACAATGAGCAGTTCTTC
-,-,14,TRBV28,TRBJ1-5,CASSPGGSNQPQHF,TGTGCCAGTTCCCCGGGGGGTAGCAATCAGCCCCAGCATTTT
-,-,16,TRBV19,TRBJ1-5,CASKGFEGVSNQPQHF,TGTGCCAGTAAGGGGTTTGAGGGGGTTAGCAATCAGCCCCAGCATTTT
-,-,17,TRBV4-1,TRBJ2-3,CASSHRLRGDTTDTQYF,TGCGCCAGCAGCCACCGCTTGCGGGGAGATACAACAGATACGCAGTATTTT
-,-,15,TRBV19,TRBJ1-2,CASKDPGRGPYGYTF,TGTGCCAGTAAGGATCCGGGTAGGGGCCCCTATGGCTACACCTTC
few,TRBD1,16,TRBV5-4,TRBJ2-7,CASSRGQGGLPYEQYF,TGTGCCAGCAGCCGGGGACAGGGGGGCCTCCCCTACGAGCAGTACTTC
-,-,15,TRBV5-4,TRBJ1-3,CASSSAGISGNTIYF,TGTGCCAGCAGCTCCGCGGGGATTTCTGGAAACACCATATATTTT
few,TRBD2,14,TRBV7-9,TRBJ2-2,CASSRRGGTGELFF,TGTGCCAGCAGCCGACGCGGGGGAACCGGGGAGCTGTTTTTT
-,-,14,TRBV5-1,TRBJ2-7,CASSLESESYEQYF,TGCGCCAGCAGCTTGGAGTCAGAATCCTACGAGCAGTACTTC
-,TRBD1,15,TRBV7-2,TRBJ1-2,CASSFSGQGDYGYTF,TGTGCCAGCAGCTTCTCAGGACAGGGAGACTATGGCTACACCTTC